This TCR beta chain emerged from a study of early T cells in non-severe SARS-CoV-2 infection. Study-level background: From unsorted whole blood, bulk RNA was sequenced, and the chains remained unpaired.

Regarding the study as a whole: VDJdb matching skewed toward anti-spike CD8 responses, missing private and CD4 specificities.

This clonotype was picked up a small number of times. Its cognate antigen is unknown. The CDR3 covers 15 residues. Losses at the gene ends were 1 base for V and 5 bases for J; bases not matched to a gene: 5. The germline gives CDR1 SGHVS, CDR2 FQNEAQ. Unique molecular identifiers were affixed to single, distinct cDNA molecules. TCRdb processed the 5' RACE reads anew with MiXCR; each CDR3 protein has one entry. Counted here are tens of thousands of distinct CDR3 sequences, 13% occurring once; the ten biggest clones make up less than 6%. The sequenced sample consisted of whole blood. The receptor was derived from an adult who was a healthcare worker with PCR-confirmed SARS-CoV-2 infection or an uninfected control (not recorded which). The chain joins TRBV7-8 to TRBJ2-1; 7 nucleotides line up with TRBD1. CDR3 amino acids: CASSLGGQSHNEQFF. The CDR3 DNA reads TGTGCCAGCAGCTTAGGGGGACAGTCTCACAATGAGCAGTTCTTC.